This is a list of T cell receptor beta chains from one sample in a study of blood T cell repertoires in COVID-19. Clones were sequenced by immunoSEQ multiplex PCR, and TCRdb holds only the in-frame ones, with some missing. The repertoire has a few hundred thousand clones, about 88% of them found once; the top ten carry roughly 3%. The specimen was PBMCs or T cells enriched from blood (not recorded which). These receptors were collected from a woman younger than 45 who had recovered from COVID-19. CDR3s include the opening cysteine and the closing phenylalanine or tryptophan. A D gene is named only where the DNA matches it firmly. Rows give clone size only sometimes, using once, few, many, or a class for an expanded clone.

NA	15	TRBD1	TRBV11-3	TRBJ2-3	CASSLTGDRTDTQYF	TGTGCCAGCAGCTTAACAGGGGATAGGACAGATACGCAGTATTTT
NA	15	NA	TRBV6-5	TRBJ2-1	CASNVSPGSYNEQFF	TGTGCCAGCAATGTGTCCCCCGGCTCCTACAATGAGCAGTTCTTC
NA	12	TRBD1	TRBV10-3	TRBJ1-1	CAISGGQGAAFF	TGTGCCATCAGTGGAGGACAGGGGGCGGCTTTCTTT
NA	15	NA	TRBV5-4	TRBJ1-3	CASSSGQSPGNTIYF	TGTGCCAGCAGCTCTGGACAGTCCCCTGGAAACACCATATATTTT
NA	14	TRBD1	TRBV5-4	TRBJ1-2	CASSRGTANYGYTF	TGTGCCAGCAGCCGCGGGACAGCTAACTATGGCTACACCTTC
NA	15	NA	TRBV9	TRBJ2-1	CASSVAAGSWNEQFF	TGTGCCAGCAGCGTAGCTGCGGGTAGCTGGAATGAGCAGTTCTTC
NA	13	NA	TRBV5-1	TRBJ1-1	CASSEPGELRAFF	TGCGCCAGCAGCGAGCCAGGGGAATTGCGGGCTTTCTTT
NA	14	TRBD1	TRBV7-3	TRBJ1-1	CASSSTGGRTEAFF	TGTGCCAGCAGCTCCACAGGGGGCCGGACTGAAGCTTTCTTT
NA	18	TRBD1	TRBV5-6	TRBJ1-2	CASSRQPGQGGYSYGYTF	TGTGCCAGCAGTCGACAGCCGGGACAGGGGGGGTATAGCTATGGCTACACCTTC
few	14	NA	TRBV6-5	TRBJ1-2	CASTPRGGAGGYTF	TGTGCCAGCACCCCCCGGGGGGGCGCGGGCGGCTACACCTTC
once	14	NA	TRBV7-2	TRBJ1-5	CASSYGQFNQPQHF	TGTGCCAGCAGCTATGGACAGTTCAATCAGCCCCAGCATTTT
NA	14	TRBD2	TRBV5-6	TRBJ2-7	CASSLPSGGLEQYF	TGTGCCAGCAGCTTGCCTAGCGGGGGCCTCGAGCAGTACTTC
NA	16	TRBD2	TRBV10-2	TRBJ2-1	CASSESSGRPKNEQFF	TGCGCCAGCAGTGAGTCCAGCGGGAGACCTAAGAATGAGCAGTTCTTC
NA	13	NA	TRBV6-5	TRBJ1-3	CASTQTGGNTIYF	TGTGCCAGCACCCAAACCGGGGGAAACACCATATATTTT
few	16	NA	TRBV29-1	TRBJ1-1	CSVEDILGTLNTEAFF	TGCAGCGTTGAAGATATTTTAGGGACACTGAACACTGAAGCTTTCTTT
NA	15	TRBD2	TRBV7-7	TRBJ2-1	CASSMGTSGYNEQFF	TGTGCTAGCAGCATGGGGACTAGCGGTTACAATGAGCAGTTCTTC
NA	15	NA	TRBV3-1/TRBV3-2	TRBJ1-6	CASSPPGRGNSPLHF	TGTGCCAGCAGCCCCCCGGGCAGGGGAAATTCACCCCTCCACTTT